These T cell receptor beta chains were read from a single sample in a study of blood T cell repertoires in COVID-19. Only in-frame clones appear in the TCRdb table, and some are missing; sequencing was by immunoSEQ multiplex PCR. The sample has 30,000 to 45,000 clones, roughly 80% seen once. Sequenced: peripheral blood. The receptors stem from an elderly man with active or convalescent COVID-19. CDR3s include the opening cysteine and the closing phenylalanine or tryptophan. A D gene is named only where the DNA matches it firmly. Part of the rows lack a size; the others show once, few, many or a class for expanded clones.

v_gene,d_gene,j_gene,abundance,CDR3aa,CDR3nt
TRBV15,-,TRBJ1-2,once,CATSRDSGESLKRGYTF,TGTGCCACCAGCAGAGACAGTGGGGAGAGCCTGAAACGTGGCTACACCTTC
TRBV11-3,TRBD1,TRBJ2-7,-,CASSSRKAPKDRGLYEQYF,TGTGCCAGCAGCTCGAGAAAGGCGCCAAAAGACAGGGGGCTCTACGAGCAGTACTTC
TRBV5-4,TRBD1,TRBJ1-4,once,CASSLRQGRVMEKLFF,TGTGCCAGCAGCTTGCGACAGGGGAGGGTAATGGAAAAACTGTTTTTT
TRBV18,TRBD1,TRBJ2-2,-,CASSPDRGVTGELFF,TGTGCCAGCTCACCCGACAGGGGTGTCACCGGGGAGCTGTTTTTT
TRBV18,-,TRBJ1-5,-,CASSSYSNQPQHF,TGTGCCAGCTCGTCCTATAGCAATCAGCCCCAGCATTTT
TRBV19,TRBD1,TRBJ1-4,-,CASSRTGRNEKLFF,TGTGCCAGTAGTAGGACAGGGAGGAATGAAAAACTGTTTTTT
TRBV28,TRBD1,TRBJ1-2,few,CASSTQGSGNYGYTF,TGTGCCAGCAGTACACAGGGGTCGGGGAACTATGGCTACACCTTC
TRBV6-2/TRBV6-3,TRBD1,TRBJ2-2,few,CASSYLGDRRANTGELFF,TGTGCCAGCAGTTACCTCGGGGACAGACGGGCGAACACCGGGGAGCTGTTTTTT
TRBV24-1,-,TRBJ1-2,-,CATGAGQGYYGVWGYTF,TGTGCCACAGGGGCAGGGCAGGGTTATTATGGGGTTTGGGGCTACACCTTC
TRBV4-3,-,TRBJ2-1,-,CASSQGRTYNEQFF,TGCGCCAGCAGCCAAGGGAGAACCTACAATGAGCAGTTCTTC
TRBV29-1,TRBD2,TRBJ2-3,-,CSATDGFGGTTQYF,TGCAGCGCCACGGACGGTTTCGGGGGGACGACGCAGTATTTT
TRBV19,TRBD1,TRBJ1-1,-,CASRTLTTGGTEAFF,TGTGCCAGTAGGACGCTAACCACAGGGGGCACTGAAGCTTTCTTT
TRBV20-1,-,TRBJ2-7,few,CSARQGYEQYF,TGCAGTGCTAGACAGGGCTACGAGCAGTACTTC
TRBV29-1,-,TRBJ1-4,-,CSVRVSDEKLFF,TGCAGCGTCAGGGTGTCTGATGAAAAACTGTTTTTT
TRBV5-1,TRBD1,TRBJ1-5,few,CASSPGQHSNQPQHF,TGCGCCAGCAGCCCGGGACAGCATAGCAATCAGCCCCAGCATTTT
TRBV19,TRBD2,TRBJ2-3,once,CASSNGERAPGLAGGTDTQYF,TGTGCCAGTAGTAATGGGGAAAGGGCACCGGGACTAGCGGGAGGGACAGATACGCAGTATTTT
TRBV19,TRBD1,TRBJ1-3,-,CATAPSGQAGNTIYF,TGTGCCACCGCACCTTCGGGACAGGCTGGAAACACCATATATTTT
TRBV19,-,TRBJ1-2,once,CASTRGIPQYGYTF,TGTGCCAGTACAAGGGGTATTCCTCAGTATGGCTACACCTTC
TRBV6-5,TRBD1,TRBJ1-1,-,CASRPDRENTEAFF,TGTGCCAGCAGACCCGACAGGGAGAACACTGAAGCTTTCTTT
TRBV12-3/TRBV12-4,TRBD1,TRBJ1-1,few,CASSNRGGTEAFF,TGTGCCAGCAGCAACAGGGGCGGCACTGAAGCTTTCTTT
TRBV6-1,TRBD1,TRBJ2-5,-,CASSANERGLRETQYF,TGTGCCAGCAGTGCAAACGAAAGGGGGCTGCGAGAGACCCAGTACTTC
TRBV6-5,-,TRBJ2-2,-,CASSSDRTPPGELFF,TGTGCCAGCAGTTCCGACAGAACACCCCCCGGGGAGCTGTTTTTT
TRBV4-2,TRBD2,TRBJ2-1,-,CASSLGLAEYNEQFF,TGTGCCAGCAGCTTGGGACTAGCGGAGTACAATGAGCAGTTCTTC
TRBV7-2,TRBD1,TRBJ2-2,once,CASSLDRGRVNGELFF,TGTGCCAGCAGCTTAGACAGGGGGCGGGTAAACGGGGAGCTGTTTTTT
TRBV29-1,TRBD2,TRBJ2-5,once,CSVESGGSKKTQYF,TGCAGCGTTGAGAGCGGGGGGTCGAAGAAGACCCAGTACTTC
TRBV3-1/TRBV3-2,TRBD1,TRBJ2-1,-,CASSRGQIYNEQFF,TGTGCCAGCAGCCGGGGACAGATCTACAATGAGCAGTTCTTC
TRBV11-2,-,TRBJ2-2,-,CASSAGPPNTGELFF,TGTGCCAGCTCCGCGGGGCCCCCGAACACCGGGGAGCTGTTTTTT
TRBV24-1,TRBD2,TRBJ2-5,-,CATSGGSGGMQETQYF,TGTGCCACCAGTGGAGGTAGCGGGGGCATGCAAGAGACCCAGTACTTC
TRBV4-3,-,TRBJ1-2,once,CASSQDRYREGSGYTF,TGCGCCAGCAGCCAAGACAGGTACAGGGAGGGCTCTGGCTACACCTTC
TRBV2,TRBD2,TRBJ2-2,-,CASRSGTTPHGELFF,TGTGCCAGCAGGTCTGGGACTACACCCCACGGGGAGCTGTTTTTT
TRBV7-9,TRBD2,TRBJ2-1,-,CASSLLADNEQFF,TGTGCCAGCAGCTTGCTAGCGGACAATGAGCAGTTCTTC
TRBV6-5,TRBD1,TRBJ1-5,-,CASHHRGHQPQHF,TGTGCCAGCCACCACAGGGGACATCAGCCCCAGCATTTT
TRBV5-1,TRBD2,TRBJ2-3,-,CASSRVLATSTDTQYF,TGCGCCAGCAGCCGCGTACTAGCGACTAGCACAGATACGCAGTATTTT
TRBV6-6,-,TRBJ1-1,few,CASSYLGGAGNTEAFF,TGTGCCAGCAGTTATCTTGGGGGGGCCGGGAACACTGAAGCTTTCTTT
TRBV27,TRBD1,TRBJ2-1,-,CASSNSGTGMTYNEQFF,TGTGCCAGCAGTAACTCCGGGACAGGGATGACCTACAATGAGCAGTTCTTC
TRBV7-2,TRBD2,TRBJ2-7,once,CASSVAGTSGYEQYF,TGTGCCAGCAGCGTAGCCGGGACTAGCGGTTACGAGCAGTACTTC
TRBV2,-,TRBJ1-2,-,CASSVSGQRGEGYTF,TGTGCCAGCAGTGTATCCGGCCAGCGAGGTGAGGGCTACACCTTC
TRBV29-1,-,TRBJ2-5,-,CSVRIASGQETQYF,TGCAGCGTACGAATAGCCTCCGGTCAAGAGACCCAGTACTTC
TRBV5-1,-,TRBJ1-4,-,CASSPGGGTNEKLFF,TGCGCCAGCAGCCCGGGAGGGGGAACTAATGAAAAACTGTTTTTT
TRBV7-3,-,TRBJ2-7,-,CASSLGGGSYEQYF,TGTGCCAGCAGCTTAGGAGGCGGCTCCTACGAGCAGTACTTC
TRBV7-9,TRBD1,TRBJ2-7,-,CASSSTGGKSEQYF,TGTGCCAGCAGCTCGACAGGGGGAAAGAGCGAGCAGTACTTC
TRBV5-1,-,TRBJ1-1,-,CASSLAAGMNTEAFF,TGCGCCAGCAGCTTGGCGGCGGGGATGAACACTGAAGCTTTCTTT
TRBV7-2,-,TRBJ2-5,-,CASSLTPQETQYF,TGTGCCAGCAGCTTGACACCCCAAGAGACCCAGTACTTC
TRBV5-4,TRBD2,TRBJ2-3,once,CASSSGLAGVADTQYF,TGTGCCAGCAGCTCGGGCCTAGCGGGGGTGGCAGATACGCAGTATTTT
TRBV19,-,TRBJ1-5,-,CASSISQGTNQPQHF,TGTGCCAGTAGTATTTCTCAGGGGACCAATCAGCCCCAGCATTTT
TRBV6-5,-,TRBJ1-2,-,CASTHRGYGYTF,TGTGCCAGCACCCATCGGGGCTATGGCTACACCTTC
TRBV7-2,-,TRBJ2-5,-,CASSLGSGETQYF,TGTGCCAGCAGCCTCGGGAGCGGGGAGACCCAGTACTTC
TRBV4-1,-,TRBJ2-3,-,CASSQERAGASTDTQYF,TGCGCCAGCAGCCAAGAGAGGGCGGGGGCTAGCACAGATACGCAGTATTTT
TRBV5-1,TRBD2,TRBJ2-1,-,CASSLVAGSYNEQFF,TGCGCCAGCAGCTTAGTAGCGGGGTCCTACAATGAGCAGTTCTTC
TRBV7-2,-,TRBJ1-3,-,CASSPAGPYGNTIYF,TGTGCCAGCAGCCCAGCAGGGCCCTACGGAAACACCATATATTTT
TRBV28,TRBD2,TRBJ2-1,-,CASSPTSGGKNEQFF,TGTGCCAGCAGTCCGACTAGCGGGGGGAAAAATGAGCAGTTCTTC
TRBV7-9,-,TRBJ2-1,-,CAGGSSYNEQFF,TGTGCCGGGGGGAGCTCCTACAATGAGCAGTTCTTC
TRBV13,-,TRBJ1-1,-,CASSLGAYTEAFF,TGTGCCAGCAGCTTAGGGGCCTACACTGAAGCTTTCTTT
TRBV5-1,-,TRBJ1-1,few,CASSLRGNTEAFF,TGCGCCAGCAGCTTACGGGGGAACACTGAAGCTTTCTTT
TRBV18,TRBD1,TRBJ1-1,-,CASSPLTDRRSTEAFF,TGTGCCAGCTCACCACTTACGGACAGGAGGAGCACTGAAGCTTTCTTT
TRBV19,-,TRBJ2-5,-,CASSFPQETQYF,TGTGCCAGTAGTTTCCCTCAGGAGACCCAGTACTTC
TRBV19,TRBD1,TRBJ1-1,few,CASGDRDTEAFF,TGTGCCAGTGGGGACAGAGACACTGAAGCTTTCTTT
TRBV4-3,TRBD1,TRBJ1-2,-,CASSQDLGTGVSGYTF,TGCGCCAGCAGCCAAGATTTGGGGACAGGGGTATCTGGCTACACCTTC